Sequencing of this T cell receptor beta chain was carried out in a study of blood T cell repertoires in COVID-19. This clone has only a few counts. CDR1 is WSHSY, CDR2 SAAADI, per germline. V lost 3 bases and J 9 bases, leaving 15 bases between the germline ends. This CDR3 is built from 14 residues. Sequencing was performed with immunoSEQ multiplex PCR; in TCRdb, only in-frame clones are kept and a portion is missing. This sample has around 380,000 clones, with 81% found just once. This TCR was recovered from a human donor with acute or convalescent COVID-19. The donor label of this sample is uncertain. The chain uses TRBV10-2 and TRBJ2-1, with D perhaps TRBD1 (6 bases). Sequenced sample: peripheral blood. The CDR3 sequence is CASSDGGRRVEQFF. Written as DNA, the CDR3 is TGCGCCAGCAGTGATGGGGGCCGTAGGGTTGAGCAGTTCTTC.